A single sample gave rise to the 17 T cell receptor beta chains below, sequenced in a study of CD8 T cells in Susac syndrome. With random hexamers, reverse transcription was performed on about 0.5 to 1 ug of RNA. TCRdb used MiXCR to reprocess the immunoSEQ multiplex PCR reads, holding one entry per CDR3 protein. This table has 200,000 to 250,000 distinct CDR3 sequences, roughly nine tenths appearing once. The sequenced sample consisted of CD8+ T cells from PBMCs. The receptors shown here come from a human donor with multiple sclerosis.

The chain couples TRBV7-8 to TRBJ2-5; D gene ambiguous. This CDR3 comprises 16 residues. Germline lookup yields CDR1 SGHVS and CDR2 FQNEAQ. Trimming removed 1 base from V and 2 bases from J, with 14 bases in between. CDR3 residues: CASSLDLVAGQETQYF. For the CDR3, the DNA is TGTGCCAGCAGCTTAGACTTGGTGGCAGGTCAAGAGACCCAGTACTTC.

This rearrangement joins TRBV9 to TRBJ2-2, with TRBD1 matching 7 bases. With 4 bases clipped from V and 7 bases from J, the junction kept 7 bases outside the gene matches. CDR3 length: 14 amino acids. CDR1 SGDLS and CDR2 YYNGEE come from the germline V gene. The chain's CDR3 is CASSLGQIYGELFF. The CDR3, as DNA: TGTGCCAGCAGCTTGGGACAGATCTACGGGGAGCTGTTTTTT.

This clonotype occurred once. The chain recombines TRBV7-9 with TRBJ2-5; 7 nucleotides match TRBD2. The CDR3 is 17 amino acids. V was pared by 7 bases and J by 0 bases, with 14 bases of the junction left unmatched. Germline V gene sequence: CDR1 SEHNR, CDR2 FQNEAQ (reference sequence). The CDR3 coding sequence is TGTGCCAGCACCCTGGCGGGAGTCCGTGGGTACCAAGAGACCCAGTACTTC. Its translation: CASTLAGVRGYQETQYF.

The V and J genes are TRBV7-9 and TRBJ2-1, with D unresolved. This CDR3 contains 13 residues. CDR1 and CDR2 from the germline V gene are SEHNR and FQNEAQ (reference sequence). Trimming took 3 bases from V and 6 from J, leaving 9 bases between them. The CDR3 is CASSFASGNEQFF. For the CDR3, the DNA is TGTGCCAGCAGCTTCGCCTCGGGCAATGAGCAGTTCTTC.

V usage is TRBV4-2 and J usage is TRBJ2-6; D ambiguous. Trimming removed 1 base at V and 4 bases at J, with 5 bases between. The CDR3 length is 14 residues. CDR1 is LGHNA, CDR2 YNFKEQ, per germline. CDR3 sequence (DNA): TGTGCCAGCAGCCAAGTTACCGGGGCCAACGTCCTGACTTTC. Protein: CASSQVTGANVLTF.

The chain links TRBV7-9 to TRBJ2-1, with unresolved D. Per the germline V gene, CDR1 is SEHNR and CDR2 is FQNEAQ (reference sequence). The CDR3 has 14 residues. V was trimmed by 5 bases and J by 1 base, leaving 9 bases between them. The chain's CDR3 is CASSAASSYNEQFF. In nucleotides, the CDR3 is TGTGCCAGCAGCGCAGCGAGTTCCTACAATGAGCAGTTCTTC. The whole variable domain, remainder taken from reference TRBV7-9 and TRBJ2-1, is DTGVSQNPRHKITKRGQNVTFRCDPISEHNRLYWYRQTLGQGPEFLTYFQNEAQLEKSRLLSDRFSAERPKGSFSTLEIQRTEQGDSAMYLCASSAASSYNEQFFGPGTRLTVL.

The genes are TRBV27 and TRBJ2-7; D gene ambiguous. Deletions cut 2 bases from V and 6 bases from J, with 11 bases between. CDR1 is MNHEY, CDR2 SMNVEV, per germline (reference sequence). There are 13 residues in the CDR3. The CDR3 spells CASSLTLPSEQYF. The DNA for the CDR3 is TGTGCCAGCAGTTTAACTCTACCCTCCGAGCAGTACTTC.

The rearrangement joins TRBV23-1 to TRBJ2-2; D gene uncertain. TRBV23-1 counts as an open reading frame of uncertain function. V was cut by 0 bases and J by 0 bases, with 8 bases left in between. The CDR3 is 16 residues long. The CDR3 DNA follows: TGCGCCAGCAGTCAATCCGTCAGATCGAACACCGGGGAGCTGTTTTTT. Amino acids: CASSQSVRSNTGELFF.

The chain couples TRBV12-3 or TRBV12-4 to TRBJ2-7; 7 nucleotides match TRBD2. The CDR3 spans 15 residues. The V gene end was trimmed by 1 base and the J gene end by 0 bases; junction bases not matched to a gene: 3. CDR3 region: CASSLDGGSSYEQYF. In DNA form, the CDR3 reads TGTGCCAGCAGTTTAGATGGCGGGAGCTCCTACGAGCAGTACTTC.

This chain joins TRBV20-1 and TRBJ2-1; 11 nucleotides agree with TRBD2. The CDR3 loop spans 15 amino acids. Germline V gene lookup returns CDR1 DFQATT and CDR2 SNEGSKA (reference sequence). After removal of 5 bases from V and 3 bases from J, the junction contained 6 bases not matched to a gene. CDR3 DNA sequence: TGCAGTGCTCCCGGGACTAGCGGTTTCTACAATGAGCAGTTCTTC. Protein product: CSAPGTSGFYNEQFF.

The chain recombines TRBV4-3 with TRBJ2-7; D is uncertain. Looked up from germline, CDR1 is LGHNA and CDR2 is YSLEER. There are 16 residues in the CDR3. The V and J ends lost 0 bases and 3 bases respectively, with 15 bases between them. The CDR3 sequence: CASSQDSGGIGYEQYF. The CDR3 DNA follows: TGCGCCAGCAGCCAAGATTCGGGTGGTATCGGCTACGAGCAGTACTTC.

This clonotype was picked up a small number of times. The rearrangement joins TRBV27 to TRBJ2-7; no reliable D call. Trimming pared 3 bases from V and 7 bases from J, leaving 13 bases between. Germline-derived CDR1 and CDR2 are MNHEY and SMNVEV (reference sequence). The CDR3 contains 13 residues. The CDR3 loop is CASSLGQWEEQYF. In DNA form, the CDR3 reads TGTGCCAGCAGTTTGGGCCAGTGGGAAGAGCAGTACTTC.

The chain recombines TRBV24-1 with TRBJ1-2; 7 bases map to TRBD1. The CDR3 length is 13 residues. Trimming cost V 9 bases and J 6 bases; bases outside gene matches: 9. Germline CDR1 is KGHDR and CDR2 is SFDVKD. CDR3 sequence: CATSSGQDHGYTF. The DNA for the CDR3 is TGTGCCACCTCGAGTGGACAGGATCATGGCTACACCTTC.

The rearrangement links TRBV15 to TRBJ2-7, with 10 positions matching TRBD2. The CDR3 spans 14 residues. Germline values: CDR1 LNHNV, CDR2 YYDKDF (reference sequence). Trimming at V came to 4 bases and at J to 3 bases, leaving 3 bases not matched to a gene. CDR3 residues: CATSISGGGYEQYF. The CDR3 DNA follows: TGTGCCACCAGCATCAGCGGGGGGGGCTACGAGCAGTACTTC.

The chain carries TRBV5-4 and TRBJ2-7, with 9 bases fitting TRBD1. The CDR3 loop spans 15 amino acids. The V and J ends lost 4 bases and 6 bases, in that order; junction bases with no gene match: 11. Germline-derived CDR1 and CDR2 are SGHNT and YYREEE (reference sequence). Here the CDR3 DNA reads TGTGCCAGCAGCCTCGACTTACAGGGGGCGAGCGAGCAGTACTTC. Protein: CASSLDLQGASEQYF. Variable domain in full (rest from reference TRBV5-4 and TRBJ2-7): ETGVTQSPTHLIKTRGQQVTLRCSSQSGHNTVSWYQQALGQGPQFIFQYYREEENGRGNFPPRFSGLQFPNYSSELNVNALELDDSALYLCASSLDLQGASEQYFGPGTRLTVT.

As regards this clonotype: An end of the junction differs from the germline gene, which may be a read error. The chain links TRBV3-1 to TRBJ1-6; the D gene is possibly TRBD1 (5 bases). The CDR3 extends over 13 amino acids. Germline CDR1 is LGHDT and CDR2 is YNNKEL (reference sequence). The CDR3 region has the DNA TGTGCCAGCAGCGAAGATGGGGGACGGCCCCTCCACTTT. Translated, it gives CASSEDGGRPLHF. The variable domain in full, with the rest retrieved from reference TRBV3-1 and TRBJ1-6, is DTAVSQTPKYLVTQMGNDKSIKCEQNLGHDTMYWYKQDSKKFLKIMFSYNNKELIINETVPNRFSPKSPDKAHLNLHINSLELGDSAVYFCASSEDGGRPLHFGNGTRLTVT.

The genes are TRBV7-9 and TRBJ1-1; D possibly corresponds to TRBD1 (6 bases). The V and J ends lost 7 bases and 6 bases respectively, with 15 bases between them. The CDR3 is 13 residues long. Germline V lookup: CDR1 SEHNR, CDR2 FQNEAQ (reference sequence). The CDR3 protein is CASTDSLRPEAFF. CDR3 in DNA: TGTGCCAGCACGGACAGTCTTCGTCCTGAAGCTTTCTTT.